Listed here is a single TCR beta chain. Its binding antigen is unknown. Per-base quality was not reported, and no clone a single base away is much larger than it. This sample was included in a study of blood T cell repertoires in COVID-19 (dated by TCRdb to about 2020). For the wider study: Samples covering the acute and convalescent phases of COVID-19 were provided by collaborators in the United States, Italy and Spain. The material from the prospective study consisted of cDNA or gDNA derived from T cells, B-cell-depleted T cells, or PBMCs. The dataset comprised deeply sampled blood TCRbeta repertoires from subjects exposed to, actively infected with, or recovered from COVID-19. The repertoires were released in a freely available public database meant as a resource for research on the immune response to SARS-CoV-2. Samples came from the ongoing ImmuneRACE study (first 160 participants) plus 1,254 subjects from 6 global collaborators. The sample metadata nearly always contained a de-identified subject ID, COVID-19 status, age in years and sex. Where available, HLA class I and class II types were taken from metadata supplied by the sample provider and were not determined by assay-based typing. What the authors observed across the whole study: The amount of clinical and demographic metadata varied by source and participant and was provided uncurated.

Each collaborating institution followed its own protocols to collect whole blood in K2EDTA tubes. For TCRbeta analysis, collaborators shipped samples in one of three forms: frozen whole blood, isolated PBMCs, or DNA extracted from either of those sample types. TCRbeta CDR3 regions were amplified from genomic DNA by means of the immunoSEQ Assay, a bias-controlled multiplex PCR. In the paper's pipeline: Within the assay, amplification of reference gene primers was used to estimate how many nucleated cells each sample contained. To quantify the absolute abundance of each unique TCRbeta CDR3 rearrangement, sequence reads were collapsed and filtered. For each sample, productive Simpson clonality was calculated as the square root of Simpson's diversity index over productive rearrangements. Imported from immuneACCESS, the table was reduced by TCRdb to in-frame sequences with V and J called. These copies leave out some clones; in studies compared against another copy, an unresolved V gene accounts for under half, and the cause of the remainder is not known. From that table come the V and J calls and clone size; the DNA was used to work out D and trimming. Present in this sample are some 50,000 clones, about 89% of which were seen just once. The leading ten clones occupy 6.4% of the sample.

The clonotype comes from a man between 65 and 85 years old with active COVID-19. The material sequenced was peripheral blood.

The CDR3 region reads CAWGTGVDTEAFF. The bases read TGTGCCTGGGGAACGGGGGTCGACACTGAAGCTTTCTTT. The chain couples TRBV30 to TRBJ1-1, with a weak D call of TRBD1 (5 bases match). Trimming removed 5 bases from V and 3 bases from J, leaving 13 bases between the germline ends. The cysteine opens and the phenylalanine closes a CDR3 of 13 amino acids. Just the 39-base CDR3 DNA is kept, in frame starting at base 1. In the germline V gene (reference sequence), CDR1 corresponds to GTSNPN and CDR2 to SVGIG.